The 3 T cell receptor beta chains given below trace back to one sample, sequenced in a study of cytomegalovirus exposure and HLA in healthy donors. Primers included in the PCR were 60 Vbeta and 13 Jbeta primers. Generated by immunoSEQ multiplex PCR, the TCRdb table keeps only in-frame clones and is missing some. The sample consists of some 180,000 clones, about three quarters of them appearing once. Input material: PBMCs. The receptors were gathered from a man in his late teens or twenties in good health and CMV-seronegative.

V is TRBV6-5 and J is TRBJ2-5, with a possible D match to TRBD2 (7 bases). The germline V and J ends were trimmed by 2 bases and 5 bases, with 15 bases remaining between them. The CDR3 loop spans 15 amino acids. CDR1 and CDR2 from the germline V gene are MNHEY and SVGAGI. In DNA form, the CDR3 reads TGTGCCAGCAGTTACGGGGGGGGGCGTATCGAGACCCAGTACTTC. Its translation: CASSYGGGRIETQYF.

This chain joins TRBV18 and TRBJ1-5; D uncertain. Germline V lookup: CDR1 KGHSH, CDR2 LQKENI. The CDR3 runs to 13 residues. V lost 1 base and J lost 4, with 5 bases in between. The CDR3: CASSPHKNQPQHF. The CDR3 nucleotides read TGTGCCAGCTCACCACACAAGAATCAGCCCCAGCATTTT.

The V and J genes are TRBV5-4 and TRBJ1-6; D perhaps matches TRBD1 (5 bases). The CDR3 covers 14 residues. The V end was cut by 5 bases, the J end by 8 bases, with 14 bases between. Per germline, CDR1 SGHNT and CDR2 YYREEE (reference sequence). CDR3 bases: TGTGCCAGCAGACAGGACACATTTGATTCACCCCTCCACTTT. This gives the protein CASRQDTFDSPLHF.